One sample yielded the 11 T cell receptor beta chains listed below, sequenced in a study of T cell repertoires in cytomegalovirus infection. Their antigen targets remain unknown. TCRdb processed the reads anew with MiXCR; each CDR3 protein has one entry. The sample includes about half a million distinct CDR3 sequences, 30% to 35% of them seen just once. This specimen was cultured PBMCs, taken from culture after CMV antigen stimulation. The origin of the receptors is a human donor in good health (CMV status not recorded). Some clones in this sample may be carry-over from other donors' samples.

There are a few counts of this clonotype. The CDR3 DNA is TGTGCCAGCAGCTTAGCGGGTCCAGGGCGGGAGACCCAGTACTTC. Its translation is CASSLAGPGRETQYF. The V gene is TRBV7-8, the J gene TRBJ2-5, with a tentative D call TRBD1 (5 bases). The CDR3 is 15 amino acids. In germline, CDR1 is SGHVS, CDR2 FQNEAQ. Trimming removed 0 bases at V and 5 bases at J, with 13 bases between.

The rearrangement joins TRBV12-5 to TRBJ1-1, with D maybe TRBD1 (6 bases). The CDR3 consists of 15 residues. In germline, CDR1 is LGHNT, CDR2 FRNRAP. Between the trimmed V and J ends, which lost 0 bases and 5 bases, there was a span of 13 bases. The CDR3 reads CASGLVRGGETEAFF. The CDR3, as DNA: TGTGCTAGTGGTTTGGTAAGGGGGGGCGAGACTGAAGCTTTCTTT.

The CDR3 nucleotides read TGTGCCAGCAGTTTTAGGAGTGCCCGCAGGGGCTACACCTTC. Its translation is CASSFRSARRGYTF. The gene calls are TRBV12-3 or TRBV12-4 and TRBJ1-2; D is unresolved. The CDR3 length is 14 residues. V dropped 3 bases and J dropped 8 bases, with 16 bases sitting between them.

This clonotype was seen more than once but under ten times. The chain uses TRBV12-3 or TRBV12-4 and TRBJ2-1, with D perhaps matching TRBD1 (6 bases). The ends were cut back, 3 bases at V and 10 bases at J, with 7 bases in the middle. The CDR3 spans 11 residues. The CDR3 nucleotides are TGTGCCAGCAGTTTTAGGGGGGAGCAGTTCTTC. Translating gives CASSFRGEQFF.

This clonotype showed up just a few times. J is TRBJ2-4 and V is TRBV2; weak D call: TRBD1 (5 bases). Trimming removed 7 bases at V and 2 bases at J, with 12 bases between. Germline assignment: CDR1 SNHLY and CDR2 FYNNEI. The length of the CDR3 is 14 residues. The CDR3 region is CASIPDRSKNIQYF. For the CDR3, the DNA is TGTGCCAGCATTCCCGACAGATCCAAAAACATTCAGTACTTC.

The chain recombines TRBV6-2 or TRBV6-3 with TRBJ2-7; perhaps TRBD1 as D (5 bases). This CDR3 region has 13 residues. The germline gives CDR1 MNHEY, CDR2 SVGEGT. V dropped 4 bases and J dropped 2 bases, with 9 bases sitting between them. The CDR3 sequence is CASSLQVAYEQYF. The CDR3 nucleotides are TGTGCCAGCAGTTTACAGGTAGCCTACGAGCAGTACTTC.

This clonotype was counted only a few times. This chain uses TRBV6-1 with TRBJ2-5; weak D call: TRBD2 (5 bases). This CDR3 spans 12 amino acids. CDR1 and CDR2 from the germline V gene are MNHNS and SASEGT. Trimming left V 4 bases short and J 5 bases short, with 8 bases between. In DNA form, the CDR3 reads TGTGCCAGCAGTGGAGGGTCCGAGACCCAGTACTTC. This sequence encodes CASSGGSETQYF.

This clonotype was seen a few times. This sequence joins TRBV10-3 and TRBJ2-3; the match to TRBD1 covers 11 bases. V dropped 8 bases and J dropped 4; count of bases not matched to a gene: 8. The CDR3 is 15 residues long. CDR1 ENHRY and CDR2 SYGVKD come from the germline V gene. The CDR3: CAIGTGGPGADTQYF. In DNA, the CDR3 is TGTGCCATCGGGACAGGGGGACCGGGGGCAGATACGCAGTATTTT.

This clonotype was detected ten times or more. The V and J genes are TRBV7-2 and TRBJ2-7; 7 bases agree with TRBD2. CDR3 size: 15 residues. V dropped 4 bases and J dropped 6; count of bases not matched to a gene: 12. The germline CDR1 and CDR2 sequences are SGHTA and FQGNSA. The CDR3 spells CASSSPRSGTVEQYF. The DNA for the CDR3 is TGTGCCAGCAGCTCCCCAAGGAGCGGGACGGTCGAGCAGTACTTC.

V and J are TRBV19 and TRBJ2-1; TRBD2 matches at 11 bases. In germline, CDR1 is LNHDA, CDR2 SQIVND (reference sequence). The CDR3 contains 15 residues. V lost 9 bases to trimming and J lost 1 base; unmatched junction nucleotides: 5. This CDR3 is CASRGLAASYNEQFF. The CDR3 coding sequence is TGTGCCAGCCGGGGACTAGCGGCTTCCTACAATGAGCAGTTCTTC. The complete variable domain, with remaining parts taken from reference TRBV19 and TRBJ2-1, reads DGGITQSPKYLFRKEGQNVTLSCEQNLNHDAMYWYRQDPGQGLRLIYYSQIVNDFQKGDIAEGYSVSREKKESFPLTVTSAQKNPTAFYLCASRGLAASYNEQFFGPGTRLTVL.

V and J are TRBV5-5 and TRBJ1-2; D uncertain. The germline gives CDR1 SGHKS, CDR2 YYEKEE (reference sequence). Between the trimmed V and J ends, which lost 0 bases and 3 bases, there was a span of 12 bases. CDR3 size: 15 residues. The CDR3 reads CASSLAMGFDYGYTF. Written as DNA, the CDR3 is TGTGCCAGCAGCTTGGCCATGGGTTTTGACTATGGCTACACCTTC.